The next 20 T cell receptor beta chains were all read from a single sample in a study of blood T cell repertoires in COVID-19. Sequenced by immunoSEQ multiplex PCR; TCRdb stores in-frame clones only, minus some. The table lists fewer than 700,000 clones, 70% to 90% of them singletons, with roughly 7.4% in the top ten. Sequences were obtained from peripheral blood. The receptors were sampled from a woman aged 45-65 years with COVID-19, enrolled during active disease.

The chain is built from TRBV14 and TRBJ2-1; D is uncertain. Per the germline V gene, CDR1 is SGHDN and CDR2 is FVKESK. This CDR3 is built from 13 residues. The V end was cut by 1 base, the J end by 5 bases, with 6 bases between. The CDR3 nucleotides read TGTGCCAGCAGCCAAGGGCCAAACAATGAGCAGTTCTTC. Amino acids: CASSQGPNNEQFF.

Here the CDR3 reads CASSLSGAPYNEQFF. For the CDR3, the DNA is TGTGCCAGCAGTTTATCTGGGGCCCCCTACAATGAGCAGTTCTTC. V usage is TRBV28 and J usage is TRBJ2-1, with D perhaps TRBD1 (5 bases). The CDR3 has 15 residues. The V and J ends lost 1 base and 2 bases respectively, with 9 bases between them. Per the germline V gene, CDR1 is MDHEN and CDR2 is SYDVKM.

V is TRBV7-9 and J is TRBJ1-4, with unresolved D. Looked up from germline, CDR1 is SEHNR and CDR2 is FQNEAQ (reference sequence). Trimming took off 1 base at V and 6 bases at J, with 9 bases between the two ends. The CDR3 has 14 amino acids. The CDR3 DNA follows: TGTGCCAGCAGCTTAGTCCGTCTAGATGAAAAACTGTTTTTT. Its translation: CASSLVRLDEKLFF. The variable domain in full, with the rest retrieved from reference TRBV7-9 and TRBJ1-4, is DTGVSQNPRHKITKRGQNVTFRCDPISEHNRLYWYRQTLGQGPEFLTYFQNEAQLEKSRLLSDRFSAERPKGSFSTLEIQRTEQGDSAMYLCASSLVRLDEKLFFGSGTQLSVL.

The V call is TRBV5-1, the J call TRBJ2-7; 8 bases map to TRBD1. V lost 0 bases, J lost 2 bases, and 4 bases stayed unmatched. Germline loops: CDR1 SGHRS, CDR2 YFSETQ. The CDR3 consists of 15 residues. Here the CDR3 DNA reads TGCGCCAGCAGCTTGGGGACAGGGTCTACCTACGAGCAGTACTTC. Translation: CASSLGTGSTYEQYF.

V and J are TRBV14 and TRBJ2-7; D perhaps matches TRBD2 (6 bases). The CDR3 is 12 residues long. Per germline, CDR1 SGHDN and CDR2 FVKESK. V lost 5 bases to trimming and J lost 1 base, with 6 bases between them. The CDR3 coding sequence is TGTGCCAGCAGCGCGGGGTCCTACGAGCAGTACTTC. Amino acids: CASSAGSYEQYF.

Details on this clone: The same CDR3 arises from other DNA sequences in this sample as well. The chain joins TRBV20-1 to TRBJ1-1; D possibly corresponds to TRBD1 (5 bases). Looked up from germline, CDR1 is DFQATT and CDR2 is SNEGSKA (reference sequence). This CDR3 comprises 11 residues. The V end was cut by 3 bases, the J end by 6 bases, with 8 bases between. The CDR3 DNA is TGCAGTGCTAGTCCAGGGTCTGAAGCTTTCTTT. Translating it yields CSASPGSEAFF.

The chain combines TRBV19 with TRBJ1-2; 9 positions match TRBD1. The CDR3 has 15 residues. The germline V gene encodes CDR1 LNHDA and CDR2 SQIVND (reference sequence). Trimming at V came to 5 bases and at J to 2 bases, leaving 6 bases not matched to a gene. CDR3: CASSRATGGNYGYTF. The CDR3 region has the DNA TGTGCCAGTAGTCGAGCCACAGGGGGCAACTATGGCTACACCTTC.

This clone showed up just a few times. V is TRBV27 and J is TRBJ1-3; D not certain. The V and J ends lost 5 bases and 2 bases respectively, with 10 bases between them. This CDR3 region has 14 residues. The germline V gene has CDR1 MNHEY and CDR2 SMNVEV (reference sequence). CDR3 DNA sequence: TGTGCCAGCAGTCAGACACCTCCTGGAAACACCATATATTTT. As protein: CASSQTPPGNTIYF.

The chain employs TRBV10-3 and TRBJ2-2; D possibly corresponds to TRBD1 (7 bases). CDR1 is ENHRY, CDR2 SYGVKD, per germline. The CDR3 extends over 15 amino acids. V was cut by 10 bases and J by 8 bases, with 23 bases left in between. This chain's CDR3 is CATTSLEGAGGELFF. In nucleotides, the CDR3 is TGTGCCACGACGTCGTTGGAGGGGGCGGGAGGGGAGCTGTTTTTT.

This clone came up once. V gene TRBV30 combines with J gene TRBJ2-3, with a possible D match to TRBD2 (6 bases). This CDR3 spans 14 amino acids. Per the germline V gene, CDR1 is GTSNPN and CDR2 is SVGIG (reference sequence). Trimming cost V 2 bases and J 2 bases, with 11 bases left between them. CDR3 nucleotides: TGTGCCTGGAGTACGGGGGACCCCACAGATACGCAGTATTTT. It yields the protein CAWSTGDPTDTQYF.

The chain joins TRBV7-9 to TRBJ2-7, with 7 positions matching TRBD2. The CDR3 loop spans 13 amino acids. Germline assignment: CDR1 SEHNR and CDR2 FQNEAQ (reference sequence). The V gene end was trimmed by 11 bases and the J gene end by 0 bases; junction bases not matched to a gene: 7. Here the CDR3 DNA reads TGTGCCGGCCGCGGGGGAGCCTCCTACGAGCAGTACTTC. Its protein is CAGRGGASYEQYF.

This chain joins TRBV24-1 and TRBJ2-5; D might be TRBD1 (5 bases). The V end was cut by 3 bases, the J end by 5 bases, with 27 bases between. The germline gives CDR1 KGHDR, CDR2 SFDVKD. This CDR3 has 19 residues. The CDR3 DNA reads TGTGCCACCAGTGATCCCCAGGGCAGGGATGAGATTTTTGGGGAGACCCAGTACTTC. It translates to CATSDPQGRDEIFGETQYF.

The rearrangement joins TRBV6-5 to TRBJ2-7, with D maybe TRBD2 (6 bases). CDR1 MNHEY and CDR2 SVGAGI come from the germline V gene. The CDR3 length is 14 residues. The ends were cut back, 6 bases at V and 8 bases at J, with 20 bases in the middle. The CDR3 protein is CASRSTGGNVKQYF. The CDR3 region has the DNA TGTGCCAGCAGGTCGACCGGGGGAAATGTTAAGCAGTACTTC.

V and J are TRBV6-5 and TRBJ2-2; maybe TRBD1 (6 bases). From germline, CDR1 is MNHEY and CDR2 SVGAGI. The CDR3 contains 14 residues. V lost 6 bases and J lost 1, with 9 bases in between. The CDR3 bases are TGTGCCAGCAGCCAAGGGGGGAACACCGGGGAGCTGTTTTTT. The encoded protein is CASSQGGNTGELFF.

V usage is TRBV5-1 and J usage is TRBJ1-4; TRBD1 matches 9 bases. CDR3 length equals 15 residues. The V and J ends lost 0 bases and 8 bases, in that order; junction bases with no gene match: 5. Germline CDR1 is SGHRS and CDR2 is YFSETQ. CDR3 sequence (DNA): TGCGCCAGCAGCTTGGAGGGGACAGGGAGGGAAAAACTGTTTTTT. Protein sequence: CASSLEGTGREKLFF. The full variable domain, its missing parts supplied by reference TRBV5-1 and TRBJ1-4, is KAGVTQTPRYLIKTRGQQVTLSCSPISGHRSVSWYQQTPGQGLQFLFEYFSETQRNKGNFPGRFSGRQFSNSRSEMNVSTLELGDSALYLCASSLEGTGREKLFFGSGTQLSVL.

The chain combines TRBV11-2 with TRBJ1-1, with D perhaps TRBD1 (5 bases). Trimming cost V 5 bases and J 8 bases, with 15 bases left between them. Germline CDR1 SGHAT, CDR2 FQNNGV. This CDR3 has 13 residues. The CDR3 region has the DNA TGTGCCAGCAGCCGCGGGAGGGGATGGGAAGCTTTCTTT. Amino acids: CASSRGRGWEAFF.

This chain joins TRBV5-1 and TRBJ2-3; possibly TRBD2 for D (5 bases). This CDR3 has 16 amino acids. Trimming cost V 5 bases and J 2 bases, with 18 bases left between them. Germline V lookup: CDR1 SGHRS, CDR2 YFSETQ. The CDR3 coding sequence is TGCGCCAGCAGTCTTGAGGGCGGGCTATTCACAGATACGCAGTATTTT. This codes for CASSLEGGLFTDTQYF.

The genes are TRBV6-5 and TRBJ2-1, with TRBD2 matching 8 bases. Germline values: CDR1 MNHEY, CDR2 SVGAGI. The CDR3 sequence is 15 residues long. After removal of 4 bases from V and 1 base from J, the junction contained 3 bases not matched to a gene. Written as DNA, the CDR3 is TGTGCCAGCAGTTTAGCGGGGTGGTCCTACAATGAGCAGTTCTTC. It specifies CASSLAGWSYNEQFF.

The chain recombines TRBV11-3 with TRBJ2-3, with 9 bases that match TRBD2. This CDR3 is built from 17 residues. Trimming cost V 0 bases and J 2 bases; bases outside gene matches: 6. CDR1 is SGHNT and CDR2 is YENEEA in the germline V gene. Here the CDR3 reads CASSLEGASGATDTQYF. The CDR3 DNA reads TGTGCCAGCAGCTTAGAAGGCGCTAGCGGGGCCACAGATACGCAGTATTTT. The full variable domain, completed using reference TRBV11-3 and TRBJ2-3, is EAGVVQSPRYKIIEKKQPVAFWCNPISGHNTLYWYLQNLGQGPELLIRYENEEAVDDSQLPKDRFSAERLKGVDSTLKIQPAELGDSAVYLCASSLEGASGATDTQYFGPGTRLTVL.

This sequence joins TRBV3-1 (or the pseudogene TRBV3-2) and TRBJ1-1; TRBD1 might be the D (6 bases). Germline CDR1 reads LGHDT; CDR2 reads YNNKEL (reference sequence). Trimming pared 1 base from V and 4 bases from J, leaving 16 bases between. The CDR3 runs to 16 residues. The CDR3 DNA follows: TGTGCCAGCAGCCAAGTGGGTTCGGGGGGCGGCACTGAAGCTTTCTTT. This sequence encodes CASSQVGSGGGTEAFF.